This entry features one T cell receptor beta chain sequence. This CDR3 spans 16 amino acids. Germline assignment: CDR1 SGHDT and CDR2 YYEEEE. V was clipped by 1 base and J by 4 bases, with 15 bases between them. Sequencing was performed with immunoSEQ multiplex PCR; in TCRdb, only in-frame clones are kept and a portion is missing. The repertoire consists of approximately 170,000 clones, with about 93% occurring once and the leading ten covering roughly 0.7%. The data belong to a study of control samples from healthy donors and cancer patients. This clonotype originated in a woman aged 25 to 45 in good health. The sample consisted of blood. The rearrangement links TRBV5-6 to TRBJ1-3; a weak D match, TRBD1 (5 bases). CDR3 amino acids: CASSLIVKGRGNTIYF. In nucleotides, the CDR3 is TGTGCCAGCAGCTTGATCGTTAAGGGGAGAGGAAACACCATATATTTT.